A single sample is the source of the 32 T cell receptor beta chains below, sequenced in a study of CD8+ T cells in alopecia areata. Noted treatment: oral pan-JAK inhibitor, 5-10 mg twice daily. cDNA reverse transcribed from extracted RNA served as the sequencing template. Clones were read by immunoSEQ multiplex PCR, and TCRdb kept only the in-frame ones, dropping some. The sample carries approximately 100,000 clones, roughly 60% recorded once. The sample consisted of CD8+ T cells sorted from blood, taken between weeks 55 and 65, from a patient treated with tofacitinib. The receptors were sampled from a human donor with alopecia areata.

V gene TRBV4-2 combines with J gene TRBJ2-7; 7 bases fit TRBD1. The CDR3 has 13 residues. V was pared by 2 bases and J by 6 bases, with 4 bases of the junction left unmatched. Germline loops: CDR1 LGHNA, CDR2 YNFKEQ. CDR3 DNA: TGTGCCAGCAGCCAAATCACAGGGGCCGAGCAGTACTTC. Translated: CASSQITGAEQYF.

To note about this clone: Sequence at one end of the junction differs from germline and may be a read error. The chain links TRBV6-1 to TRBJ1-2; D unclear. CDR3 length: 13 residues. Germline CDR1 is MNHNS and CDR2 is SASEGT. CDR3 coding DNA: TGTGCCAGCAGTGAAGCTAGGTCCTATGGGTACACCTTC. It yields the protein CASSEARSYGYTF.

This clone was observed a few times. This chain joins TRBV4-1 and TRBJ2-6; D is unclear. This CDR3 spans 15 amino acids. The V gene's germline CDR1 is MGHRA and CDR2 YSYEKL. Between the trimmed V and J ends, which lost 1 base and 2 bases, there was a span of 6 bases. CDR3 amino acids: CASSQVGAGANVLTF. As DNA, the CDR3 is TGCGCCAGCAGCCAAGTTGGCGCTGGGGCCAACGTCCTGACTTTC.

V is TRBV9 and J is TRBJ1-1; 7 bases align to TRBD1. CDR3 length equals 14 residues. CDR1 is SGDLS, CDR2 YYNGEE, per germline. Trimming removed 5 bases from V and 1 base from J; junction bases left unmatched: 5. Written as DNA, the CDR3 is TGTGCCAGCAGAGAGACAGGGCAGAACACTGAAGCTTTCTTT. Encoded protein: CASRETGQNTEAFF.

J is TRBJ2-1 and V is TRBV4-1; TRBD1 is a possible D gene (5 bases). The length of the CDR3 is 14 residues. Looked up from germline, CDR1 is MGHRA and CDR2 is YSYEKL. V gave up 4 bases and J gave up 9 bases, with 16 bases separating them. CDR3 sequence reads: CASSRERTTGEQFF. In DNA, the CDR3 is TGCGCCAGCAGCCGCGAGCGAACTACAGGTGAGCAGTTCTTC.

The chain carries TRBV15 and TRBJ1-1; no definite D call. Trimming stripped 10 bases from V and 1 base from J, with 10 bases between. The CDR3 totals 12 residues. Germline V lookup: CDR1 LNHNV, CDR2 YYDKDF (reference sequence). The CDR3 protein is CAIGEGNTEAFF. As DNA, the CDR3 is TGTGCCATCGGGGAGGGGAACACTGAAGCTTTCTTT.

The chain links TRBV7-3 to TRBJ2-3; D possibly matches TRBD1 or TRBD2 (7 bases each). The CDR3 has 15 amino acids. The V and J ends lost 4 bases and 0 bases respectively, with 11 bases between them. Germline CDR1 SGHTA, CDR2 FQGTGA. The CDR3 DNA follows: TGTGCCAGCAGCTGGGAGGGACAGAGCACAGATACGCAGTATTTT. This gives the protein CASSWEGQSTDTQYF.

The chain combines TRBV27 with TRBJ2-7, with D possibly being TRBD1 or TRBD2 (5 bases each). This CDR3 comprises 16 residues. CDR1 is MNHEY and CDR2 is SMNVEV in the germline V gene (reference sequence). V dropped 2 bases and J dropped 2 bases, with 16 bases sitting between them. The CDR3 DNA reads as TGTGCCAGCAGTTTAACCCCCTCGGGACGCACCTACGAGCAGTACTTC. Amino acids: CASSLTPSGRTYEQYF.

V is TRBV7-9 and J is TRBJ2-5, with 16 bases fitting TRBD2. J gave up 2 bases and V 5 bases, and 5 bases lay outside the gene matches. Germline CDR1 reads SEHNR; CDR2 reads FQNEAQ (reference sequence). CDR3 length: 17 amino acids. The CDR3 loop is CASSPGLAGGPQETQYF. The CDR3 DNA reads TGTGCCAGCAGCCCGGGACTAGCGGGGGGGCCTCAAGAGACCCAGTACTTC.

V and J are TRBV6-5 and TRBJ1-1, with D perhaps matching TRBD1 (5 bases). The germline V and J ends were trimmed by 0 bases and 4 bases, with 9 bases remaining between them. This CDR3 contains 14 residues. Germline V gene lookup returns CDR1 MNHEY and CDR2 SVGAGI. This CDR3 is CASSYSGGGTEAFF. For the CDR3, the DNA is TGTGCCAGCAGTTACTCTGGGGGAGGCACTGAAGCTTTCTTT.

This clone was picked up a small number of times. The chain is built from TRBV30 and TRBJ2-1; 11 bases map to TRBD2. CDR3 size: 17 residues. V gave up 2 bases and J gave up 2 bases; unmatched junction bases: 8. CDR1 and CDR2 from the germline V gene are GTSNPN and SVGIG (reference sequence). CDR3 in amino acids: CAWSKASGGRPYNEQFF. CDR3 nucleotide sequence: TGTGCCTGGAGTAAAGCTAGCGGGGGGCGCCCCTACAATGAGCAGTTCTTC.

The gene calls are TRBV5-1 and TRBJ1-1, with D maybe TRBD1 (6 bases). The length of the CDR3 is 12 residues. V lost 4 bases and J 8 bases, leaving 12 bases between the germline ends. Germline V gives CDR1 SGHRS, CDR2 YFSETQ. CDR3 sequence: CASSTQGGEAFF. The CDR3 DNA reads as TGCGCCAGCAGCACACAGGGTGGGGAAGCTTTCTTT.

The V call is TRBV7-9, the J call TRBJ1-5; D perhaps matches TRBD1 (5 bases). Between the trimmed V and J ends, which lost 1 base and 6 bases, there was a span of 7 bases. The CDR3 loop spans 13 amino acids. Germline V gene sequence: CDR1 SEHNR, CDR2 FQNEAQ (reference sequence). In DNA, the CDR3 is TGTGCCAGCAGCTTAGGACAGACTCAGCCCCAGCATTTT. It translates to CASSLGQTQPQHF.

The J gene is TRBJ1-2, the V gene TRBV2; TRBD1 might be the D (6 bases). CDR1 and CDR2 from the germline V gene are SNHLY and FYNNEI. There are 13 residues in the CDR3. Trimming took off 7 bases at V and 7 bases at J, with 16 bases between the two ends. Written as DNA, the CDR3 is TGTGCCAGCATTCGACCCGAGGGGGGTGGCTACACCTTC. Residues: CASIRPEGGGYTF.

V usage is TRBV2 and J usage is TRBJ1-5, with D possibly TRBD1 on 6 matching bases. Germline V lookup: CDR1 SNHLY, CDR2 FYNNEI. The V and J ends lost 2 bases and 4 bases respectively, with 15 bases between them. CDR3 size: 16 residues. CDR3 sequence reads: CASSEKDRPWNQPQHF. Here the CDR3 DNA reads TGTGCCAGCAGTGAAAAGGACAGACCCTGGAATCAGCCCCAGCATTTT.

This clone was seen more than once but under ten times. The chain employs TRBV27 and TRBJ2-5; perhaps TRBD2 as D (6 bases). With 6 bases removed from V and 10 bases from J, the gap between germline ends came to 12 bases. Germline assignment: CDR1 MNHEY and CDR2 SMNVEV (reference sequence). The CDR3 totals 11 residues. DNA of the CDR3: TGTGCCAGCAGGCGGGGATGGGACCAGTACTTC. Translated: CASRRGWDQYF.

V usage is TRBV2 and J usage is TRBJ2-7; D remains unclear. The germline V and J ends were trimmed by 8 bases and 4 bases, with 15 bases remaining between them. The CDR3 totals 13 residues. Germline V gene sequence: CDR1 SNHLY, CDR2 FYNNEI. CDR3 sequence: CASLSQAPYEQYF. The CDR3 DNA reads as TGTGCCAGCTTAAGCCAGGCACCTTACGAGCAGTACTTC.

The chain combines TRBV5-1 with TRBJ2-5, with 7 bases lining up with TRBD2. The junction had 22 bases not matched to a gene; V was cut back by 7 bases and J by 4 bases. Germline CDR1 and CDR2: SGHRS and YFSETQ. The CDR3 length is 18 residues. This chain's CDR3 is CASGPWWRGSPYLETQYF. The CDR3 region has the DNA TGCGCCAGCGGCCCGTGGTGGCGGGGGAGCCCATATCTAGAGACCCAGTACTTC. The entire variable domain, with the rest obtained from reference TRBV5-1 and TRBJ2-5, is as follows: KAGVTQTPRYLIKTRGQQVTLSCSPISGHRSVSWYQQTPGQGLQFLFEYFSETQRNKGNFPGRFSGRQFSNSRSEMNVSTLELGDSALYLCASGPWWRGSPYLETQYFGPGTRLLVL.

The J gene is TRBJ2-5, the V gene TRBV5-1; TRBD1 might be the D (5 bases). V lost 5 bases to trimming and J lost 0 bases, with 14 bases between them. The CDR3 is 15 residues long. Germline loops: CDR1 SGHRS, CDR2 YFSETQ. The CDR3 nucleotides read TGCGCCAGCAGTAAGTTGGACACTTACCAAGAGACCCAGTACTTC. It translates to CASSKLDTYQETQYF.

The J gene is TRBJ1-2, the V gene TRBV2; D call uncertain. CDR1 SNHLY and CDR2 FYNNEI come from the germline V gene. The CDR3 totals 15 residues. V shed 4 bases and J shed 1 base, with 13 bases lying between them. This chain's CDR3 is CASSVESSYNYGYTF. Here the CDR3 DNA reads TGTGCCAGCAGTGTAGAAAGCAGCTATAACTATGGCTACACCTTC.

This clone has just a few counts. The chain has TRBV6-1 and TRBJ1-6; 7 positions match TRBD1. This CDR3 comprises 14 residues. In germline, CDR1 is MNHNS, CDR2 SASEGT. With 11 bases clipped from V and 10 bases from J, the junction kept 14 bases outside the gene matches. The CDR3: CAARQGLEESPLHF. In DNA, the CDR3 is TGTGCCGCCAGACAGGGATTGGAGGAGTCACCCCTCCACTTT.

The chain carries TRBV30 and TRBJ2-5; no clear D gene. Looked up from germline, CDR1 is GTSNPN and CDR2 is SVGIG (reference sequence). The CDR3 runs 12 residues. V lost 0 bases to trimming and J lost 2 bases, with 4 bases between them. This CDR3 reads CAWSVQQETQYF. The CDR3 nucleotides read TGTGCCTGGAGTGTACAGCAAGAGACCCAGTACTTC.

The CDR3 coding sequence is TGTGCCAGCAGCGATGGTCCCCTAATCTACGAGCAGTACTTC. This sequence encodes CASSDGPLIYEQYF. The rearrangement uses TRBV5-4 and TRBJ2-7; D gene uncertain. Trimming cost V 4 bases and J 3 bases, with 14 bases left between them. The CDR3 covers 14 residues. From germline, CDR1 is SGHNT and CDR2 YYREEE (reference sequence). Full variable domain (remainder filled in from reference TRBV5-4 and TRBJ2-7): ETGVTQSPTHLIKTRGQQVTLRCSSQSGHNTVSWYQQALGQGPQFIFQYYREEENGRGNFPPRFSGLQFPNYSSELNVNALELDDSALYLCASSDGPLIYEQYFGPGTRLTVT.

The rearrangement uses TRBV7-2 and TRBJ2-4; TRBD2 matches 12 bases. Germline assignment: CDR1 SGHTA and CDR2 FQGNSA. The J segment lost 0 bases and the V segment lost 6 bases, leaving 6 bases of the junction unmatched. The CDR3 length is 17 residues. The CDR3: CASRLAGGVLAKNIQYF. The CDR3 DNA follows: TGTGCCAGCAGACTAGCGGGGGGTGTCCTAGCCAAAAACATTCAGTACTTC. The whole variable domain, filled in from reference TRBV7-2 and TRBJ2-4, reads GAGVSQSPSNKVTEKGKDVELRCDPISGHTALYWYRQSLGQGLEFLIYFQGNSAPDKSGLPSDRFSAERTGGSVSTLTIQRTQQEDSAVYLCASRLAGGVLAKNIQYFGAGTRLSVL.

The chain is built from TRBV29-1 and TRBJ2-7; maybe TRBD2 (6 bases). Per the germline V gene, CDR1 is SQVTM and CDR2 is ANQGSEA. CDR3 length: 12 residues. Between the trimmed V and J ends, which lost 6 bases and 3 bases, there was a span of 12 bases. The CDR3 sequence: CSVRTGDYEQYF. The DNA for the CDR3 is TGCAGCGTGAGAACGGGGGACTACGAGCAGTACTTC.

The chain couples TRBV2 to TRBJ2-1; TRBD2 aligns across 8 bases. Trimming took 7 bases from V and 8 from J; bases not matched to a gene: 10. The length of the CDR3 is 14 residues. Germline V gene lookup returns CDR1 SNHLY and CDR2 FYNNEI. CDR3 bases: TGTGCCAGCATGCAGCGGGGGCGACCCTATGAGCAGTTCTTC. This codes for CASMQRGRPYEQFF.

This clone was found a few times. The chain uses TRBV19 and TRBJ2-7; 10 bases agree with TRBD1. V was pared by 5 bases and J by 5 bases, with 3 bases of the junction left unmatched. This CDR3 contains 13 residues. Germline CDR1 is LNHDA and CDR2 is SQIVND (reference sequence). The CDR3 reads CASSFGTGDEQYF. The CDR3 DNA reads TGTGCCAGTAGTTTCGGGACAGGGGACGAGCAGTACTTC.

The V gene is TRBV6-1, the J gene TRBJ2-7; D is ambiguous. The V end lost 3 bases, the J end lost 5 bases, and 17 bases lay between the germline ends. The germline V gene encodes CDR1 MNHNS and CDR2 SASEGT. This CDR3 has 15 amino acids. CDR3 in DNA: TGTGCCAGCAGTGACCTCCTGGAAGGTCAAGACGAGCAGTACTTC. Translated: CASSDLLEGQDEQYF.

The chain recombines TRBV27 with TRBJ1-2; D unresolved. The ends were cut back, 8 bases at V and 2 bases at J, with 12 bases in the middle. Germline-derived CDR1 and CDR2 are MNHEY and SMNVEV (reference sequence). CDR3 length equals 13 residues. CDR3 residues: CASSDGPNYGYTF. The CDR3 nucleotides read TGTGCCAGCTCAGACGGACCCAACTATGGCTACACCTTC.

The V call is TRBV30, the J call TRBJ1-2; D remains ambiguous. There are 12 residues in the CDR3. CDR1 is GTSNPN and CDR2 is SVGIG in the germline V gene (reference sequence). V was shortened by 0 bases and J by 6 bases, with 8 bases between the two germline ends. This chain's CDR3 is CAWSVVGNGYTF. In nucleotides, the CDR3 is TGTGCCTGGAGTGTGGTAGGGAATGGCTACACCTTC.

The V call is TRBV4-1, the J call TRBJ1-2, with a tentative D call TRBD1 (6 bases). V was clipped by 4 bases and J by 5 bases, with 8 bases between them. The CDR3 consists of 12 residues. Germline V CDR1 and CDR2: MGHRA, YSYEKL. This CDR3 is CASSLTGYGYTF. CDR3 nucleotide sequence: TGCGCCAGCAGCCTCACAGGGTATGGCTACACCTTC.

The chain joins TRBV6-5 to TRBJ2-1; 8 bases agree with TRBD1. Trimming cost V 6 bases and J 9 bases; bases outside gene matches: 7. Germline-derived CDR1 and CDR2 are MNHEY and SVGAGI. This CDR3 is built from 13 residues. CDR3 region: CASRDRGLGEQFF. The CDR3 nucleotides read TGTGCCAGCAGAGACAGGGGCCTAGGTGAGCAGTTCTTC.